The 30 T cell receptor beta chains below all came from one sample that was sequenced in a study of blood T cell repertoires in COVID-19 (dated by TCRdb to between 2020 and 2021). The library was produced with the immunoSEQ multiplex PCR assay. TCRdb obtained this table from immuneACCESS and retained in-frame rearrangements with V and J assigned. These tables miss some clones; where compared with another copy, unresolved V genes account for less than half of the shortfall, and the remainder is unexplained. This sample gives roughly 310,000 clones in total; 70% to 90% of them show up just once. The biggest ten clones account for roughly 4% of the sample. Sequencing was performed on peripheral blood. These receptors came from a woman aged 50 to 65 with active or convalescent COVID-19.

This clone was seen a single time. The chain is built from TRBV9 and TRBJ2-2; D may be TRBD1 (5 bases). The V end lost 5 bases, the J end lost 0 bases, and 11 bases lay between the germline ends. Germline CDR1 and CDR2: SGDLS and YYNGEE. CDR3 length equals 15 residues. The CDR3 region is CASRPTGSNTGELFF. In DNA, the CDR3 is TGTGCCAGCAGACCTACAGGTTCGAACACCGGGGAGCTGTTTTTT.

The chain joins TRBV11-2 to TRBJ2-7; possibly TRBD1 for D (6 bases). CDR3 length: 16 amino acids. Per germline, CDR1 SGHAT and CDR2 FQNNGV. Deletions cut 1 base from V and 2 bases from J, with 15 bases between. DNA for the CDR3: TGTGCCAGCAGCTTAGTCCAAGGGACAAGGGCCTACGAGCAGTACTTC. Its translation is CASSLVQGTRAYEQYF.

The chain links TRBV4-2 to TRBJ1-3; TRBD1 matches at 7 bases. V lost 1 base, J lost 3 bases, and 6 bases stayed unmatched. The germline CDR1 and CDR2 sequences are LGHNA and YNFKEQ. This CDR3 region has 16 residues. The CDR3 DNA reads TGTGCCAGCAGCCAAGTATCGGGACAGATTGGAAACACCATATATTTT. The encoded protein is CASSQVSGQIGNTIYF.

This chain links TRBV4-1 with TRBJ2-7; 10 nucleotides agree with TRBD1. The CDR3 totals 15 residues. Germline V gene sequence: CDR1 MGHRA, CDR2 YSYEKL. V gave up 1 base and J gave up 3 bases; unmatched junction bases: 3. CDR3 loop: CASSQGRTGGYEQYF. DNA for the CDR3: TGCGCCAGCAGCCAAGGACGGACAGGGGGCTACGAGCAGTACTTC.

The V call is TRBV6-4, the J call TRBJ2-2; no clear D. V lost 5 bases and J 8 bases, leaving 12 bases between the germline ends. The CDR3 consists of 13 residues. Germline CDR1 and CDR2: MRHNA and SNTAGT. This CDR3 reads CASSPGFEGELFF. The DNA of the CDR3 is TGTGCCAGCAGTCCAGGTTTTGAAGGGGAGCTGTTTTTT.

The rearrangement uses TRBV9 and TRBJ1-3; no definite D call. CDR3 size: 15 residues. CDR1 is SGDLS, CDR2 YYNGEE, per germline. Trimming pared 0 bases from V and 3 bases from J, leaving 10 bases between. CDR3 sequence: CASSVDPAYGNTIYF. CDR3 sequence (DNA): TGTGCCAGCAGCGTAGACCCAGCGTATGGAAACACCATATATTTT.

CDR3 sequence: CASSTSRQTDEQYF. CDR3 coding DNA: TGTGCCAGCAGCACCTCTCGCCAGACAGACGAGCAGTACTTC. The chain joins TRBV7-9 to TRBJ2-7; a weak D match, TRBD1 (5 bases). There are 14 residues in the CDR3. V dropped 5 bases and J dropped 5 bases, with 16 bases sitting between them. From germline, CDR1 is SEHNR and CDR2 FQNEAQ (reference sequence). Full variable domain (outside the CDR3, taken from reference TRBV7-9 and TRBJ2-7): DTGVSQNPRHKITKRGQNVTFRCDPISEHNRLYWYRQTLGQGPEFLTYFQNEAQLEKSRLLSDRFSAERPKGSFSTLEIQRTEQGDSAMYLCASSTSRQTDEQYFGPGTRLTVT.

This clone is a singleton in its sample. In DNA form, the CDR3 reads TGTGCCAGCAATTCTCAGGCACCGAATCAGCCCCAGCATTTT. This gives the protein CASNSQAPNQPQHF. The chain carries TRBV2 and TRBJ1-5, with D unclear. The CDR3 covers 14 residues. Germline V lookup: CDR1 SNHLY, CDR2 FYNNEI. V was shortened by 7 bases and J by 4 bases, with 14 bases between the two germline ends.

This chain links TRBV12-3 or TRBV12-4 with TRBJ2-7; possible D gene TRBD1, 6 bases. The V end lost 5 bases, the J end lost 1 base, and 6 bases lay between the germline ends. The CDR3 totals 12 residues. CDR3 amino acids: CASSTGSYEQYF. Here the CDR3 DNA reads TGTGCCAGCAGTACAGGGTCCTACGAGCAGTACTTC.

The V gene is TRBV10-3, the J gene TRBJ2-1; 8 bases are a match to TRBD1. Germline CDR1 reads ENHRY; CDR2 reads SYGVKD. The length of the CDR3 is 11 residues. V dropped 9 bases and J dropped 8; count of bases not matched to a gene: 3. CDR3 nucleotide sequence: TGTGCCATACAGGGGGTCGATGAGCAGTTCTTC. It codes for CAIQGVDEQFF.

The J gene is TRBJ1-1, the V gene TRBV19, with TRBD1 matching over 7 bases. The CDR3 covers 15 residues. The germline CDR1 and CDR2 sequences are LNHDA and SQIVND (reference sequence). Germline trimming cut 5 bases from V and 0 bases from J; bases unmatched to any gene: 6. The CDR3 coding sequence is TGTGCCAGTAGTGTTTACAGGGGAATGAACACTGAAGCTTTCTTT. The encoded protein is CASSVYRGMNTEAFF. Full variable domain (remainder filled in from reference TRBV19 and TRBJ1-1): DGGITQSPKYLFRKEGQNVTLSCEQNLNHDAMYWYRQDPGQGLRLIYYSQIVNDFQKGDIAEGYSVSREKKESFPLTVTSAQKNPTAFYLCASSVYRGMNTEAFFGQGTRLTVV.

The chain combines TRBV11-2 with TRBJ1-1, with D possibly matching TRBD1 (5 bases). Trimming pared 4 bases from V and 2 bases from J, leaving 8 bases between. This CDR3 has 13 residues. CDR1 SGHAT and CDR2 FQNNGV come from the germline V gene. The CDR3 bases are TGTGCCAGCAGCTGGCAGGGAAACACTGAAGCTTTCTTT. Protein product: CASSWQGNTEAFF.

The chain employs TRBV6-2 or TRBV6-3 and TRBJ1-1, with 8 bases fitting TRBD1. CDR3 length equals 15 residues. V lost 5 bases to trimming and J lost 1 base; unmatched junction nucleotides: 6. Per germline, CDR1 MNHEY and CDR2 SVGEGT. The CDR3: CASSPPGQGNTEAFF. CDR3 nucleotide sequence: TGTGCCAGCAGTCCCCCCGGACAGGGGAACACTGAAGCTTTCTTT.

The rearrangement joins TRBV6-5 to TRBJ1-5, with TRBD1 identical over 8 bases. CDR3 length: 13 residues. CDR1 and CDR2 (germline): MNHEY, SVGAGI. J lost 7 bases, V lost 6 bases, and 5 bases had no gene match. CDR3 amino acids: CASSLTGDQPQHF. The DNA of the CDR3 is TGTGCCAGCAGCTTGACAGGGGACCAGCCCCAGCATTTT.

CDR3 protein: CASSLQGLYNSPLHF. The CDR3 DNA follows: TGTGCCAGTAGTTTACAGGGGCTGTATAATTCACCCCTCCACTTT. This chain connects TRBV19 to TRBJ1-6; 7 positions match TRBD1. Germline trimming cut 5 bases from V and 4 bases from J; bases unmatched to any gene: 5. Germline-derived CDR1 and CDR2 are LNHDA and SQIVND (reference sequence). There are 15 residues in the CDR3.

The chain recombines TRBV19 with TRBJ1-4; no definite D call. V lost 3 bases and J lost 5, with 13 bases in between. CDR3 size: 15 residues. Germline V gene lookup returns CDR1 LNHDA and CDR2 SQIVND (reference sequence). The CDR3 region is CASSIAPRRNEKLFF. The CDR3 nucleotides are TGTGCCAGTAGTATCGCCCCCCGGCGGAATGAAAAACTGTTTTTT.

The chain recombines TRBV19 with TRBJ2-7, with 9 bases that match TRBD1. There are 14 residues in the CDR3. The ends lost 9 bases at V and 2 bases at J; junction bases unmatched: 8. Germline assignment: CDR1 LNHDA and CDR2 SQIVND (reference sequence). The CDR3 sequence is CASRGQGKTYEQYF. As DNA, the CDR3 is TGTGCCAGCAGAGGACAGGGGAAAACCTACGAGCAGTACTTC.

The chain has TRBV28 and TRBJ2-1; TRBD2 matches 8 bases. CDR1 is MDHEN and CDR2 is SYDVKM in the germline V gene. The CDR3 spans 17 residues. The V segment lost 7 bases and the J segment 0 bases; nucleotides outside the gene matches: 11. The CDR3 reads CASIPLAGPSSYNEQFF. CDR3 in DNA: TGTGCCAGCATCCCTCTAGCGGGCCCGAGCTCCTACAATGAGCAGTTCTTC.

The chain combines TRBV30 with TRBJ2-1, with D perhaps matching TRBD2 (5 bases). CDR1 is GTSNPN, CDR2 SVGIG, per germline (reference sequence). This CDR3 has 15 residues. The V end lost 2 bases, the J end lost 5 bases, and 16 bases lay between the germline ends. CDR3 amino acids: CAWSSSGGLNNEQFF. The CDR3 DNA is TGTGCCTGGAGTTCCTCGGGCGGACTGAACAATGAGCAGTTCTTC.

DNA for the CDR3: TGTGCCAGCAGCCAAGCCCCAGGGGGGACTGAAGCTTTCTTT. Residues: CASSQAPGGTEAFF. This chain links TRBV3-1 (or the pseudogene TRBV3-2) with TRBJ1-1; 7 bases agree with TRBD1. The V gene's germline CDR1 is LGHDT and CDR2 YNNKEL (reference sequence). The ends lost 1 base at V and 5 bases at J; junction bases unmatched: 4. The CDR3 totals 14 residues.

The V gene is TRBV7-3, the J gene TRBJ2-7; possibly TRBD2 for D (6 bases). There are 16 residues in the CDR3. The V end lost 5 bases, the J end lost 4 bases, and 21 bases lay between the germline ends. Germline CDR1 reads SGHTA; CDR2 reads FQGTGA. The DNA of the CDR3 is TGTGCCAGCAGCCACGGAGGAGGGACGCCTGTATACGAGCAGTACTTC. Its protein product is CASSHGGGTPVYEQYF.

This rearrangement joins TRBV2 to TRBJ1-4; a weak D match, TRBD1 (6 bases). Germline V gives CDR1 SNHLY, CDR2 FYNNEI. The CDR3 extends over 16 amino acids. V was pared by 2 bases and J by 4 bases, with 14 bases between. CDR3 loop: CASSEHGNRVNEKLFF. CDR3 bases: TGTGCCAGCAGTGAACACGGGAACAGGGTTAATGAAAAACTGTTTTTT.

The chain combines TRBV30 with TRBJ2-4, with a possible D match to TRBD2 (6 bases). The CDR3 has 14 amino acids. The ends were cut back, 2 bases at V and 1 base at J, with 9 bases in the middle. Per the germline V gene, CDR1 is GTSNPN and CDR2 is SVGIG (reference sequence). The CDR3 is CAWSWRVAKNIQYF. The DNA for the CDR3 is TGTGCCTGGAGTTGGAGGGTGGCCAAAAACATTCAGTACTTC.

This CDR3 reads CASKATGGNEQFF. The CDR3 region has the DNA TGTGCCAGCAAGGCCACAGGGGGCAATGAGCAGTTCTTC. V gene TRBV6-5 combines with J gene TRBJ2-1, with 8 positions matching TRBD1. The CDR3 extends over 13 amino acids. The germline V gene has CDR1 MNHEY and CDR2 SVGAGI. Trimming at V came to 7 bases and at J to 6 bases, leaving 5 bases not matched to a gene.

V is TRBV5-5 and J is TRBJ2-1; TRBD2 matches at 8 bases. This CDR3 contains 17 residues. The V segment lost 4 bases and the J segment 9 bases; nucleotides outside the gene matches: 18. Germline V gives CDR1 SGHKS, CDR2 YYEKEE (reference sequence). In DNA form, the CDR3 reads TGTGCCAGCAGCAGGGAAGGGTCTCCAGCGGGAGTACGTGAGCAGTTCTTC. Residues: CASSREGSPAGVREQFF.

The CDR3 here is CASSLGRGGKETQYF. The CDR3 DNA sequence: TGTGCCAGCAGCTTAGGACGGGGGGGCAAAGAGACCCAGTACTTC. The chain has TRBV7-3 and TRBJ2-5; 8 bases align to TRBD2. The CDR3 is 15 amino acids. CDR1 and CDR2 from the germline V gene are SGHTA and FQGTGA. With V trimmed by 2 bases and J by 3 bases, 5 bases remained unmatched. The full variable domain, completed using reference TRBV7-3 and TRBJ2-5, is GAGVSQTPSNKVTEKGKYVELRCDPISGHTALYWYRQSLGQGPEFLIYFQGTGAADDSGLPNDRFFAVRPEGSVSTLKIQRTERGDSAVYLCASSLGRGGKETQYFGPGTRLLVL.

In nucleotides, the CDR3 is TGTGCCAGCATATCAGGCGGGTCTGGCGGGGAGACCCAGTACTTC. It is translated as CASISGGSGGETQYF. The genes are TRBV6-5 and TRBJ2-5, with D maybe TRBD2 (5 bases). Trimming cost V 7 bases and J 5 bases, with 20 bases left between them. Germline CDR1 reads MNHEY; CDR2 reads SVGAGI. The CDR3 covers 15 residues.

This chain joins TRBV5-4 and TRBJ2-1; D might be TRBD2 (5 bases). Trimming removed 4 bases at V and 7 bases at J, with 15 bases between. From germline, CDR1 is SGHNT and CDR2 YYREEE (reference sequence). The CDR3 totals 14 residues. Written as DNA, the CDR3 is TGTGCCAGCAGCGGCAAATGGACTGGGAATGAGCAGTTCTTC. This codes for CASSGKWTGNEQFF.

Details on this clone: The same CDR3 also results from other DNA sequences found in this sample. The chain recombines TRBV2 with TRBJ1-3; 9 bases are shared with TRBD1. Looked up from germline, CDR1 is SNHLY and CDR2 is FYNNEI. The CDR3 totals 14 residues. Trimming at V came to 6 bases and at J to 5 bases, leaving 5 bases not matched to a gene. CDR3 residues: CASRLTGGRNTIYF. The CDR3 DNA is TGTGCCAGCAGGTTGACAGGGGGACGAAACACCATATATTTT.

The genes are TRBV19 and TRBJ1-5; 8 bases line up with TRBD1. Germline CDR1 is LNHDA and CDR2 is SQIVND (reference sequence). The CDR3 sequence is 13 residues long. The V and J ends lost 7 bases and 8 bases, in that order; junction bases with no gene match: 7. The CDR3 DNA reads TGTGCCAGTAATAACGACAGGGGCGAGCCCCAGCATTTT. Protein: CASNNDRGEPQHF.